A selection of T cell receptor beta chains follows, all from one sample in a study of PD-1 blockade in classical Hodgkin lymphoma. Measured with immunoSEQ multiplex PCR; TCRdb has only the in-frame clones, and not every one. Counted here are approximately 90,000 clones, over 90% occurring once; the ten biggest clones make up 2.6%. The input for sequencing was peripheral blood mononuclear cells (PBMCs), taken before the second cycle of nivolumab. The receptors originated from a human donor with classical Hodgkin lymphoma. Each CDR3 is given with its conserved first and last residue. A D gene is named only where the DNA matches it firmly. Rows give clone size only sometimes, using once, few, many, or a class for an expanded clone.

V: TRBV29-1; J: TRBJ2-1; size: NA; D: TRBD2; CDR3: CSVEWRETTYNEQFF; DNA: TGCAGCGTTGAATGGCGGGAGACCACCTACAATGAGCAGTTCTTC
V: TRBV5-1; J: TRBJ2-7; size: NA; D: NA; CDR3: CASSLTPGSPEQYF; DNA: TGCGCCAGCAGCTTGACCCCGGGAAGTCCAGAGCAGTACTTC
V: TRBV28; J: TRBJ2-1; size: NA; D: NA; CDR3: CASSLGEQFF; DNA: TGTGCCAGCAGTTTGGGAGAGCAGTTCTTC
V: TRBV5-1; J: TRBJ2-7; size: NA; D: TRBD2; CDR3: CASSLAYSVGEGEQYF; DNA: TGCGCCAGCAGCTTGGCGTATTCGGTCGGGGAGGGCGAGCAGTACTTC
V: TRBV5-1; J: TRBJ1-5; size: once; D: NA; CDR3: CASSLDGYSNQPQHF; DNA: TGCGCCAGCAGCCTGGACGGGTATAGCAATCAGCCCCAGCATTTT
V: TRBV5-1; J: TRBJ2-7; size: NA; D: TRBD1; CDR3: CASSPPGQSYEQYF; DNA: TGCGCCAGCAGCCCACCGGGACAGTCCTACGAGCAGTACTTC
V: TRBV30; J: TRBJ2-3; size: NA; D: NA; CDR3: CAWSFLAIGTDTQYF; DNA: TGTGCCTGGAGCTTCCTAGCGATTGGCACAGATACGCAGTATTTT
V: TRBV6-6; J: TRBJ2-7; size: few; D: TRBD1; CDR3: CASSYSYRDSSYEQYF; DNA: TGTGCCAGCAGTTACTCGTATCGGGACAGCTCCTACGAGCAGTACTTC
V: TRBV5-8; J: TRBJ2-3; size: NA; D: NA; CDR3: CASSATRLGTDTQYF; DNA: TGTGCCAGCAGCGCCACTAGGTTGGGAACAGATACGCAGTATTTT
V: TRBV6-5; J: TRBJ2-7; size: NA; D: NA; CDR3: CASSYDGVLLGEQYF; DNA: TGTGCCAGCAGTTACGACGGGGTTCTTCTTGGCGAGCAGTACTTC
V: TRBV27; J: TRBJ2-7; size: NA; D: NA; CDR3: CASSLGLLGEQYF; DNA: TGTGCCAGCAGCCTTGGGCTCCTAGGGGAGCAGTACTTC
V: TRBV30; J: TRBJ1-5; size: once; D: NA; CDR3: CAWSWAGGNQPQHF; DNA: TGTGCCTGGAGTTGGGCGGGAGGCAATCAGCCCCAGCATTTT
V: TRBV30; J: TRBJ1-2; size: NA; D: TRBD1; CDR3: CAWHGTGILLNYGYTF; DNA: TGTGCCTGGCATGGGACAGGGATTCTCCTTAACTATGGCTACACCTTC
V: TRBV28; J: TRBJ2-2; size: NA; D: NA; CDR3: CASSFSGSGELFF; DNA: TGTGCCAGCAGTTTTTCAGGGTCCGGGGAGCTGTTTTTT
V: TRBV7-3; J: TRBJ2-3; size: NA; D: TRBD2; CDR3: CASSPLAGESTDTQYF; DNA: TGTGCCAGCAGCCCCCTAGCGGGAGAGAGTACAGATACGCAGTATTTT
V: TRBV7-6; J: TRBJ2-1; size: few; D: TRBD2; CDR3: CASSPTSGTYNEQFF; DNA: TGTGCCAGCAGCCCTACTAGCGGGACCTACAATGAGCAGTTCTTC
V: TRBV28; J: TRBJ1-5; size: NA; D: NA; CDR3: CASNAFGGFYQPQHF; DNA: TGTGCCAGCAACGCTTTCGGGGGATTTTATCAGCCCCAGCATTTT
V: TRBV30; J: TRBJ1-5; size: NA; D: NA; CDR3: CAWSGGALSGNQPQHF; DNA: TGTGCCTGGAGTGGTGGGGCTCTGTCCGGCAATCAGCCCCAGCATTTT
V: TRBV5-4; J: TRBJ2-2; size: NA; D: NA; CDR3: CASSLPGRANTGELFF; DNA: TGTGCCAGCAGCTTGCCGGGACGGGCGAACACCGGGGAGCTGTTTTTT
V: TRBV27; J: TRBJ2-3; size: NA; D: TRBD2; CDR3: CASSSDAILAGVGNTQYF; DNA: TGTGCCAGCAGTTCGGATGCGATACTAGCGGGAGTTGGGAATACGCAGTATTTT
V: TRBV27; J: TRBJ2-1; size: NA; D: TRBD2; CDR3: CASSLSKLAAQFF; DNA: TGTGCCAGCAGTTTATCGAAACTAGCGGCCCAGTTCTTC
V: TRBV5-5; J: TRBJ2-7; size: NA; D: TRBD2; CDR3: CASSLAPLGLAASYEQYF; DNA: TGTGCCAGCAGCTTGGCACCACTGGGACTAGCGGCGTCCTACGAGCAGTACTTC
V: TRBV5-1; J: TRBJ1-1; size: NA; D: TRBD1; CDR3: CASNRGDSENTEAFF; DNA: TGCGCCAGCAACAGGGGCGACAGTGAGAACACTGAAGCTTTCTTT
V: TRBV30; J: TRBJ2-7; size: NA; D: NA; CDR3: CAGRLTGEVYEQYF; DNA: TGTGCCGGCCGACTCACGGGAGAGGTGTACGAGCAGTACTTC